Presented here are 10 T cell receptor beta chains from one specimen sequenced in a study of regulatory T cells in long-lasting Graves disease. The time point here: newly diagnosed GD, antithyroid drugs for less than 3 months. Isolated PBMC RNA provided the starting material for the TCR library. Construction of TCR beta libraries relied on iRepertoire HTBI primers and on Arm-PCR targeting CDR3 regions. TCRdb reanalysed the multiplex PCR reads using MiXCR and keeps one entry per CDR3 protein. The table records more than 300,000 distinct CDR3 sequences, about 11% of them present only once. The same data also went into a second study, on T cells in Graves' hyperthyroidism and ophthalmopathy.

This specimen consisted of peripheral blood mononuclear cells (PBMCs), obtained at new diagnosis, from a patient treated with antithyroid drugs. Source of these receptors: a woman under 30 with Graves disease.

CDR3: CASRGQPETQYF. CDR3 nucleotides: TGTGCCAGCAGGGGACAGCCAGAGACCCAGTACTTC. The chain uses TRBV2 and TRBJ2-7, with 7 bases lining up with TRBD1. The end of the DNA fits TRBJ2-5 better, so the J call may be wrong. The germline CDR1 and CDR2 sequences are SNHLY and FYNNEI. This CDR3 is built from 12 residues.

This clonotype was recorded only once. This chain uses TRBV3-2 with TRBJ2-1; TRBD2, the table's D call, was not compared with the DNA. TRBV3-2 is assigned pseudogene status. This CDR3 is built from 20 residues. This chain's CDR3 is CASSQGTGTSGASSYNEQFF. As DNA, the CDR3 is TGTGCCAGCAGCCAAGGAACCGGGACTAGCGGGGCGAGCTCCTACAATGAGCAGTTCTTC.

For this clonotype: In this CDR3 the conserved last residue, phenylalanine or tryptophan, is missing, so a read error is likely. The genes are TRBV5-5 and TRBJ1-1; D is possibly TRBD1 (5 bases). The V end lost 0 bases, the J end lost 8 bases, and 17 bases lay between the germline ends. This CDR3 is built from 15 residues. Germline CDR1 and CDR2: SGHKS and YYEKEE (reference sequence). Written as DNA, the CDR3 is TGTGCCAGCAGCTTGGCGGTTATAGGGGAGCAAGAAGCTTTCCTT. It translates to CASSLAVIGEQEAFL.

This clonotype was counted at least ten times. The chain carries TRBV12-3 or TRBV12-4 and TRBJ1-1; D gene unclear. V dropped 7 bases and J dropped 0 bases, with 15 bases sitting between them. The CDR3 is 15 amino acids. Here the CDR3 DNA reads TGTGCCAGCACCCTTAGGACGACCTTGAACACTGAAGCTTTCTTT. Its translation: CASTLRTTLNTEAFF.

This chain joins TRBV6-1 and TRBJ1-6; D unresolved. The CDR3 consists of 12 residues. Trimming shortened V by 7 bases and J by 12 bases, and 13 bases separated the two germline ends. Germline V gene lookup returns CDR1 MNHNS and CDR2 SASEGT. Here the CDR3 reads CASMRVRGPLHF. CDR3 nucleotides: TGTGCCAGCATGAGAGTTCGGGGACCCCTCCACTTT.

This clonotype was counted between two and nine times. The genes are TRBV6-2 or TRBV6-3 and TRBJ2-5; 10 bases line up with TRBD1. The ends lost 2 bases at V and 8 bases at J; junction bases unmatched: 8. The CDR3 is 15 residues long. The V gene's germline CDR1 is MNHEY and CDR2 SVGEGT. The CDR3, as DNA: TGTGCCAGCAGTTACGCCGGGACAGGGGTTAACACCCAGTACTTC. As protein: CASSYAGTGVNTQYF.

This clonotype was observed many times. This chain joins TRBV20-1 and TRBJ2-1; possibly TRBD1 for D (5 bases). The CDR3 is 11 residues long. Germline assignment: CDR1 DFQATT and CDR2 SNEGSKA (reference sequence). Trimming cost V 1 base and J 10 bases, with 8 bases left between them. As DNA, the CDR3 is TGCAGTGCTAGAGTCCAGGGCGAGCAGTTCTTC. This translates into CSARVQGEQFF.

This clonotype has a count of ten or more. The CDR3 here is CASKSRTGGALAKNIQYF. The CDR3 coding sequence is TGTGCCAGCAAATCCCGGACAGGGGGGGCACTAGCCAAAAACATTCAGTACTTC. The V call is TRBV2, the J call TRBJ2-4, with TRBD1 identical over 10 bases. This CDR3 region has 18 residues. Unmatched junction bases numbered 12, after V lost 7 bases and J lost 0 bases. Germline lookup yields CDR1 SNHLY and CDR2 FYNNEI.

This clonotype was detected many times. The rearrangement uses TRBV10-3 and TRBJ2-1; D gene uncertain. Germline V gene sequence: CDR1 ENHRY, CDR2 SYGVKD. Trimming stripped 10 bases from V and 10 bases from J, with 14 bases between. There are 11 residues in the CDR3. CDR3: CASLRSGEQFF. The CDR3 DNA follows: TGTGCCAGCCTCAGATCTGGGGAGCAGTTCTTC.

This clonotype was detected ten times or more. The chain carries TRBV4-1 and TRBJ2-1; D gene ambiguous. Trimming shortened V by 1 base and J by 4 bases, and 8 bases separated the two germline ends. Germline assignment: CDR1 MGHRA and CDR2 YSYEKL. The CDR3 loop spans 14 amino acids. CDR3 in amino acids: CASSQVKAYNEQFF. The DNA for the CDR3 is TGCGCCAGCAGCCAAGTTAAGGCTTACAATGAGCAGTTCTTC.